This T cell receptor (beta chain) is from a study of blood T cell repertoires in COVID-19. Turning to the study itself: Samples representing acute and convalescent COVID-19 were sourced from the United States, Italy and Spain. Nucleic acid was either cDNA or gDNA, and it came from T cells, B-cell-depleted T cells, or PBMCs.

Original processing methods: Estimation of nucleated cell counts was performed using reference gene primer amplification. Data came from immunoSEQ multiplex PCR; TCRdb stores just in-frame clones and leaves some out. The DNA was the basis for D and trimming; V, J and clone size are from that table. The table shows 25,000 to 30,000 clones, with just under 95% occurring only once. V lost 1 base, J lost 7 bases, and 6 bases stayed unmatched. Per germline, CDR1 MNHEY and CDR2 SVGAGI. The CDR3 consists of 14 residues. Source material: peripheral blood. This receptor was obtained from a human donor with active COVID-19. The donor label of this sample is uncertain. The chain links TRBV6-5 to TRBJ1-2, with 7 nucleotides matching TRBD1. Here the CDR3 DNA reads TGTGCCAGCAGTTACTTGGAGGGGGCGCGTGGCTACACCTTC. It is translated as CASSYLEGARGYTF.